The 6 T cell receptor beta chains reported below all come from one sample, sequenced in a study of T cell responses to AZD1222 COVID-19 vaccine. Measured with immunoSEQ multiplex PCR; TCRdb has only the in-frame clones, and not every one. The sample lists around 100,000 clones; over 75% were seen once. The sequencing here drew on peripheral blood, taken on day 0 of AZD1222 vaccination. All receptors come from an adult in good health.

The J gene is TRBJ1-1, the V gene TRBV9; D might be TRBD1 (5 bases). V lost 0 bases to trimming and J lost 7 bases, with 13 bases between them. Germline loops: CDR1 SGDLS, CDR2 YYNGEE. The CDR3 has 14 amino acids. As DNA, the CDR3 is TGTGCCAGCAGCGTAGGGGTAGGGGAGGGTGAAGCTTTCTTT. It codes for CASSVGVGEGEAFF.

The genes are TRBV5-1 and TRBJ2-2; a possible D gene is TRBD2 (5 bases). CDR1 SGHRS and CDR2 YFSETQ come from the germline V gene. The V and J ends lost 2 bases and 3 bases respectively, with 11 bases between them. The CDR3 loop spans 15 amino acids. For the CDR3, the DNA is TGCGCCAGCAGCTTACGGGAAGACTACACCGGGGAGCTGTTTTTT. This gives the protein CASSLREDYTGELFF.

V and J are TRBV9 and TRBJ2-7; D might be TRBD1 or TRBD2, each matching 5 bases. The germline V gene has CDR1 SGDLS and CDR2 YYNGEE. Deletions cut 0 bases from V and 2 bases from J, with 12 bases between. This CDR3 region has 15 residues. CDR3 amino acids: CASSVAPGRAYEQYF. Here the CDR3 DNA reads TGTGCCAGCAGCGTAGCCCCGGGACGAGCCTACGAGCAGTACTTC.

The table lists this clone with a few counts. The rearrangement uses TRBV11-2 and TRBJ2-7; TRBD2 might be the D (6 bases). CDR1 and CDR2 from the germline V gene are SGHAT and FQNNGV. This CDR3 is built from 17 residues. V dropped 5 bases and J dropped 2 bases, with 22 bases sitting between them. The CDR3 DNA is TGTGCCAGCAGCGGGGGGACGATGGGGCGAGGCCCCTACGAGCAGTACTTC. Protein product: CASSGGTMGRGPYEQYF.

This sequence joins TRBV5-4 and TRBJ2-1, with 9 bases matching TRBD1. Germline CDR1 is SGHNT and CDR2 is YYREEE (reference sequence). The CDR3 consists of 15 residues. J lost 6 bases, V lost 1 base, and 5 bases had no gene match. Written as DNA, the CDR3 is TGTGCCAGCAGCTTGACGGGACAGGGAGTCAATGAGCAGTTCTTC. Translation: CASSLTGQGVNEQFF.

The V call is TRBV7-2, the J call TRBJ2-6; TRBD2 might be the D (5 bases). Germline loops: CDR1 SGHTA, CDR2 FQGNSA. The length of the CDR3 is 16 residues. V lost 5 bases to trimming and J lost 2 bases, with 13 bases between them. The chain's CDR3 is CASSVGLGAGANVLTF. The CDR3 coding sequence is TGTGCCAGCAGCGTCGGCTTGGGAGCTGGGGCCAACGTCCTGACTTTC.